This T cell receptor (beta chain) was recorded in a study of blood T cell repertoires in COVID-19. Study overall: Collection of acute and convalescent COVID-19 samples took place in the United States, Italy and Spain. Sample material is recorded as cDNA or gDNA derived from T cells, B-cell-depleted T cells, or PBMCs.

As to this clone: At one end, the junction sequence differs from germline, possibly due to a read error.

Per the study methods: Amplification from reference gene primers served as the basis for estimated nucleated cell counts. Repertoires were generated with immunoSEQ multiplex PCR, while TCRdb's copy carries only in-frame clones and drops some. V and J calls and clone size come straight from that table; D and trimming were deduced from the DNA. Found here are about 130,000 clones, approximately 90% of them singletons; the top ten hold roughly 3.9%. The sample taken for sequencing was peripheral blood. This receptor was obtained from a man aged 55 to 70 with COVID-19, enrolled during active disease.

The CDR3, as DNA: TGTGCCAGCAGCTCCCGGGACAGGGTATTCTTC. This sequence encodes CASSSRDRVFF. The rearrangement links TRBV7-8 to TRBJ2-7; 9 bases map to TRBD1. Germline V gene sequence: CDR1 SGHVS, CDR2 FQNEAQ. The CDR3 runs to 11 residues.